This section outlines one TCR beta chain sequence together with its context. The antigen this receptor binds is unknown. One base away there is no much larger clone; base qualities are not given. This entry is derived from a study of technical replicates of blood from a few donors (dated by TCRdb to the late 2010s). The library was made by the immunoSEQ multiplex PCR assay. TCRdb limited this immuneACCESS table to in-frame rearrangements with V and J called. A share of clones is missing; checked studies link under half to unresolved V genes, and the rest is unexplained. This sample is represented by 60,000 or so clones; around nine tenths of them were singletons. About 5.5% of the sample belongs to the ten largest clones. The TCR sequence derives from a human donor in good health. Some clones in this sample may be carry-over from other donors' samples. The specimen was PBMCs.

The CDR3 in this case is CASRFGQNSYEQYF. The DNA is as follows: TGTGCCAGCAGATTCGGACAGAACTCCTACGAGCAGTACTTC. The V and J genes are TRBV2 and TRBJ2-7; tentative D gene TRBD1, with 6 bases matching. From a lookup of the germline V gene, CDR1 and CDR2 are SNHLY and FYNNEI. The CDR3 holds 14 amino acids from the cysteine to the phenylalanine. This entry keeps only the CDR3 DNA: 42 bases, framed from base 1. V is reduced by 6 bases and J by 0 bases, leaving a spacing of 12 bases between them.